This T cell receptor beta chain was sequenced for a study of cytomegalovirus exposure and HLA in healthy donors. General study points: There were some 150 TCR beta chains listed as cytomegalovirus-associated. Further analysis was carried out later, and it showed several of the most significant clusters appearing linked to common viral pathogens. In a later analysis, a missense DCLRE1C variant was linked to TCR beta V- and J-gene trimming.

60 Vbeta and 13 Jbeta primers were used in PCR. Sequenced by immunoSEQ multiplex PCR; TCRdb stores in-frame clones only, minus some. The sample includes 150,000 to 200,000 clones, 65% to 85% of them seen just once. Worth noting for this clone: What it binds is unknown.

The germline CDR1 and CDR2 sequences are MGHRA and YSYEKL. The junction had 8 bases not matched to a gene; V was cut back by 1 base and J by 4 bases. The CDR3 runs to 17 residues. This sequence was found in a man in his forties or fifties in good health and CMV-seropositive. The gene calls are TRBV4-1 and TRBJ1-4; TRBD1 agrees at 8 bases. The sequencing input was PBMCs. As DNA, the CDR3 is TGCGCCAGCAGCCAAGCCTTAAACAGGGGGGTTAATGAAAAACTGTTTTTT. Translation gives CASSQALNRGVNEKLFF.